This T cell receptor (beta chain) was recovered during a study of patients and donors after allogeneic stem cell transplantation. TCRdb re-analysed the RT-PCR reads in MiXCR, keeping a single row per CDR3 protein. The data show 95,000 to 120,000 distinct CDR3 sequences, with over 30% seen just once and about 27% held by the top ten. In germline, CDR1 is LNHDA, CDR2 SQIVND (reference sequence). The germline V and J ends were trimmed by 3 bases and 3 bases, with 12 bases remaining between them. This CDR3 is 15 amino acids long. Sequenced input: blood, either unsorted or a sorted T cell fraction (not recorded which). This TCR came from a human donor who was either an allogeneic HSCT recipient or a stem cell or donor lymphocyte infusion donor (not recorded which). It is not recorded whose cells these are; they may come from a transplant donor. J is TRBJ1-5 and V is TRBV19; D not resolved. CDR3 DNA: TGTGCCAGTAGTATGAGTTTTCCACTCAATCAGCCCCAGCATTTT. Translated, it gives CASSMSFPLNQPQHF.